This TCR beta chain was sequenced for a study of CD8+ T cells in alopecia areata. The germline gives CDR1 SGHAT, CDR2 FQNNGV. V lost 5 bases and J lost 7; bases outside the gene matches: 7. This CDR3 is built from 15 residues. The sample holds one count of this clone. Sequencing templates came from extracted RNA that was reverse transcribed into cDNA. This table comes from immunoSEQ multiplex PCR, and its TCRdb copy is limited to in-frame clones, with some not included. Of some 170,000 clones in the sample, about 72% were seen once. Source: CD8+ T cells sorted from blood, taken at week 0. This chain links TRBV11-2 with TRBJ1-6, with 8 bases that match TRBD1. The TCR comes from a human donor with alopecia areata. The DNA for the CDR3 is TGTGCCAGCAGCCCTGACAGGGGAGGCAATTCACCCCTCCACTTT. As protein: CASSPDRGGNSPLHF.